This T cell receptor (beta chain) was sequenced during a study of CXCR4 blockade with PD-1 therapy in pancreatic cancer. Points from the study as a whole: Without paired alpha-beta data, shared specificity of dominant clones is unconfirmed.

This CDR3 is 15 amino acids long. CDR1 and CDR2 (germline): LNHDA, SQIVND (reference sequence). V shed 5 bases and J 7 bases; nucleotides not matched to a gene: 9. This clone has more than one count but fewer than ten. Its specificity is unknown. Generated by immunoSEQ multiplex PCR, the TCRdb table keeps only in-frame clones and is missing some. The repertoire holds about 5,000 clones, with 50% to 60% as singletons. The chain recombines TRBV19 with TRBJ2-7, with 12 bases identical to TRBD2. The clonotype comes from a human donor with pancreatic ductal adenocarcinoma. Source material: tumor tissue. CDR3 amino acids: CASSPRLAGAAEQYF. CDR3 nucleotide sequence: TGTGCCAGTAGTCCCCGACTAGCGGGGGCGGCGGAGCAGTACTTC.